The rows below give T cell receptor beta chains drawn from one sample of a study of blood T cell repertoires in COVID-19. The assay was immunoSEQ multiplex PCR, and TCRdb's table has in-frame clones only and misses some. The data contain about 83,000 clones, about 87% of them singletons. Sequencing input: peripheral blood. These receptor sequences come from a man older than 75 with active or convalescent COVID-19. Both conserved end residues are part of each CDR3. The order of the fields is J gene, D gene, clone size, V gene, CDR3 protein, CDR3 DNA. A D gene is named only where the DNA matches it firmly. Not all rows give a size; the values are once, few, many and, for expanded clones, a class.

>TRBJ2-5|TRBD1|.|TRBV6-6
CASSYPKQGAGETQYF
TGTGCCAGCAGTTACCCGAAACAGGGGGCGGGGGAGACCCAGTACTTC
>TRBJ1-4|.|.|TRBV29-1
CSVQGSNEKLFF
TGCAGCGTCCAGGGTTCTAATGAAAAACTGTTTTTT
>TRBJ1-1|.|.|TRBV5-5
CASSLEAQRRTEAFF
TGTGCCAGCAGCTTGGAGGCGCAACGGCGGACTGAAGCTTTCTTT
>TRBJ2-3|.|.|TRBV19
CASSISHQSTDTQYF
TGTGCCAGTAGTATCTCTCATCAGAGCACAGATACGCAGTATTTT
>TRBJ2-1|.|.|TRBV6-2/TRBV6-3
CASSYGRAYNEQFF
TGTGCCAGCAGTTATGGCAGGGCCTACAATGAGCAGTTCTTC
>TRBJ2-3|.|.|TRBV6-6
CASSPGTLGTDTQYF
TGTGCCAGCAGTCCCGGGACACTTGGGACGGATACGCAGTATTTT
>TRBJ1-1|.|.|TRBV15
CATSRGTEAFF
TGTGCCACCAGTCGGGGCACTGAAGCTTTCTTT
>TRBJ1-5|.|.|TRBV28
CASSSVIFGGDQPQHF
TGTGCCAGCAGTTCCGTCATTTTTGGAGGCGATCAGCCCCAGCATTTT
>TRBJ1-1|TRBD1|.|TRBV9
CASSARQGATGTEAFF
TGTGCCAGCAGCGCCCGACAGGGGGCAACTGGGACTGAAGCTTTCTTT
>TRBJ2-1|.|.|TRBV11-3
CASSLGSQAGDEQFF
TGTGCCAGCAGCTTAGGGTCTCAGGCGGGCGATGAGCAGTTCTTC
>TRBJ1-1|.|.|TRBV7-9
CASSLFLNTEAFF
TGTGCCAGCAGCTTGTTCTTGAACACTGAAGCTTTCTTT
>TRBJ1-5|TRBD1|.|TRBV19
CASSIGTGDQPQHF
TGTGCCAGTAGTATAGGTACAGGGGATCAGCCCCAGCATTTT
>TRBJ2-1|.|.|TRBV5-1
CASSKGDSAYNEQFF
TGCGCCAGCAGCAAAGGTGATAGCGCCTACAATGAGCAGTTCTTC
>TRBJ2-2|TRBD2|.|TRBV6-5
CASAAGGQTGELFF
TGTGCCAGCGCAGCGGGGGGGCAAACCGGGGAGCTGTTTTTT
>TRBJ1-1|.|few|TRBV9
CASSAHGVAFF
TGTGCCAGCAGCGCACACGGGGTTGCTTTCTTT
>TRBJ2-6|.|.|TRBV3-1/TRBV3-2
CASSQDPLSGANVLTF
TGTGCCAGCAGCCAAGATCCCCTTTCTGGGGCCAACGTCCTGACTTTC
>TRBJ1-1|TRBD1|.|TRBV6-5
CASSLTGGRNTEAFF
TGTGCCAGCAGTTTGACAGGGGGAAGGAACACTGAAGCTTTCTTT
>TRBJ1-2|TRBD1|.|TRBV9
CASSPSYRGYGYTF
TGTGCCAGCAGCCCCAGCTACAGGGGCTATGGCTACACCTTC
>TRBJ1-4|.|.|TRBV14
CASSRTDRRNEKLFF
TGTGCCAGCAGCCGAACCGACAGGAGAAATGAAAAACTGTTTTTT
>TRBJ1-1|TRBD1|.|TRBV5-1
CASSPGQPLNTEAFF
TGCGCCAGCAGCCCGGGACAGCCATTGAACACTGAAGCTTTCTTT
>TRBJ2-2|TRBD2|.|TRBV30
CAWSVLGLGRDRNTGELFF
TGTGCCTGGAGTGTATTGGGCTTGGGGAGGGACCGAAACACCGGGGAGCTGTTTTTT
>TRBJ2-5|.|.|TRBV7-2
CASSLVAGALETQYF
TGTGCCAGCAGCTTAGTGGCGGGGGCCTTGGAGACCCAGTACTTC
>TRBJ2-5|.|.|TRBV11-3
CASNPGVGAQETQYF
TGTGCCAGCAACCCCGGAGTAGGGGCCCAAGAGACCCAGTACTTC
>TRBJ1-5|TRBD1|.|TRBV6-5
CASYLDRGRQPQHF
TGTGCCAGCTATTTAGACAGGGGGAGGCAGCCCCAGCATTTT
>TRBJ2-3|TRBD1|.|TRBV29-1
CSVEDPFGTDNTDTQYF
TGCAGCGTTGAAGACCCCTTCGGGACAGATAACACAGATACGCAGTATTTT
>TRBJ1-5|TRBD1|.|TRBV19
CASRGTTPGGRYQPQHF
TGTGCCAGTAGGGGAACTACACCAGGGGGTAGGTATCAGCCCCAGCATTTT
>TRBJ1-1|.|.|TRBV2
CASRQDLEAFF
TGTGCCAGCCGACAGGACCTTGAAGCTTTCTTT
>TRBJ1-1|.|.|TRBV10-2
CASTEGGRVVTEAFF
TGCGCCAGCACTGAGGGGGGGAGGGTTGTCACTGAAGCTTTCTTT
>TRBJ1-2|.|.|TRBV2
CASRAGHPSAGYTF
TGTGCCAGCAGGGCCGGACACCCATCGGCTGGCTACACCTTC
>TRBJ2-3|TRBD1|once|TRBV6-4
CASSTYRTGLDTQYF
TGTGCCAGCAGTACATACCGGACAGGGTTAGATACGCAGTATTTT
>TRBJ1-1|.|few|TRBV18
CASSPGSGAKSEAFF
TGTGCCAGCTCACCGGGGTCTGGGGCCAAATCTGAAGCTTTCTTT
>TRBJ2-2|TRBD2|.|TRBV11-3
CASSFSSGDTGELFF
TGTGCCAGCAGCTTCAGTAGCGGGGACACCGGGGAGCTGTTTTTT
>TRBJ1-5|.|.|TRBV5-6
CASSLWGGRQPQHF
TGTGCCAGCAGCTTGTGGGGGGGCAGGCAGCCCCAGCATTTT
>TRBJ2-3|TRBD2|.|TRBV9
CASSFRTSGVGDTQYF
TGTGCCAGCAGCTTCCGGACTAGCGGGGTGGGAGATACGCAGTATTTT
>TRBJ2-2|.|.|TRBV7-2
CASSLGTAPGGGELFF
TGTGCCAGCAGCTTAGGGACAGCTCCTGGGGGCGGGGAGCTGTTTTTT
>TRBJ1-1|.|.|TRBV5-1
CASSLDSSNTEAFF
TGCGCCAGCAGCTTGGACAGCTCGAACACTGAAGCTTTCTTT
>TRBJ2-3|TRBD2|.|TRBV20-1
CSASMARGGLYGDTQYF
TGCAGTGCTAGTATGGCGCGGGGGGGCCTATATGGAGATACGCAGTATTTT
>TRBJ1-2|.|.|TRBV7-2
CASSTFFGGLGGYTF
TGTGCCAGCAGCACCTTCTTTGGAGGCCTTGGGGGCTACACCTTC
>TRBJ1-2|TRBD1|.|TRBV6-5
CASSFGLGGGYTF
TGTGCCAGCAGTTTCGGGCTAGGGGGCGGCTACACCTTC
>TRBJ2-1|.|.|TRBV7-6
CASSREQFF
TGTGCCAGCAGCCGGGAGCAGTTCTTC
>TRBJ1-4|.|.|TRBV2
CASSVEMIEKLFF
TGTGCCAGCAGTGTAGAGATGATAGAAAAACTGTTTTTT
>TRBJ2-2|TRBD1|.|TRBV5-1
CASSSPRDRGTGELFF
TGCGCCAGCAGCTCCCCCCGGGACAGGGGGACCGGGGAGCTGTTTTTT
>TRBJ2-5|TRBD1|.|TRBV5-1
CASSLGAGGGETQYF
TGCGCCAGCAGCTTGGGGGCAGGGGGCGGAGAGACCCAGTACTTC
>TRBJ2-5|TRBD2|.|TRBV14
CASSQASGGQGTQYF
TGTGCCAGCAGCCAGGCTAGCGGGGGCCAGGGGACCCAGTACTTC
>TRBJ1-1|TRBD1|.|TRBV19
CASNPDRAGNTEAFF
TGTGCCAGTAACCCGGACAGGGCTGGGAACACTGAAGCTTTCTTT
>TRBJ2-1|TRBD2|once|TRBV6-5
CASRTLAASYNEQFF
TGTGCCAGCAGAACTCTAGCGGCGTCCTACAATGAGCAGTTCTTC
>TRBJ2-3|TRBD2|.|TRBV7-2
CASSRRAGGRADTQYF
TGTGCCAGCAGCAGGCGAGCGGGGGGGCGGGCAGATACGCAGTATTTT
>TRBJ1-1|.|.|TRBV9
CASSPSAAVNTEAFF
TGTGCCAGCAGCCCTTCCGCGGCAGTAAACACTGAAGCTTTCTTT
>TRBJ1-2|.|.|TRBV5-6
CASSIGGATYGYTF
TGTGCCAGCAGCATTGGAGGGGCTACCTATGGCTACACCTTC
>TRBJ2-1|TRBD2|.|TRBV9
CASSVEQTSGGQYNEQFF
TGTGCCAGCAGCGTGGAACAGACTAGCGGGGGACAATACAATGAGCAGTTCTTC
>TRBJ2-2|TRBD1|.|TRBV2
CASRVDRVDTGELFF
TGTGCCAGCAGGGTAGACAGGGTCGACACCGGGGAGCTGTTTTTT
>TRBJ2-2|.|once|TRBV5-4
CASSREVRSGELFF
TGTGCCAGCAGCCGTGAGGTGCGGTCCGGGGAGCTGTTTTTT
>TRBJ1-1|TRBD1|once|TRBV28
CASRARQGRSNTEAFF
TGTGCCAGCAGAGCTAGACAGGGGAGGTCGAACACTGAAGCTTTCTTT
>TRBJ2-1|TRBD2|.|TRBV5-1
CASSLSGAGGNEQFF
TGCGCCAGCAGCTTGAGCGGGGCTGGGGGCAATGAGCAGTTCTTC